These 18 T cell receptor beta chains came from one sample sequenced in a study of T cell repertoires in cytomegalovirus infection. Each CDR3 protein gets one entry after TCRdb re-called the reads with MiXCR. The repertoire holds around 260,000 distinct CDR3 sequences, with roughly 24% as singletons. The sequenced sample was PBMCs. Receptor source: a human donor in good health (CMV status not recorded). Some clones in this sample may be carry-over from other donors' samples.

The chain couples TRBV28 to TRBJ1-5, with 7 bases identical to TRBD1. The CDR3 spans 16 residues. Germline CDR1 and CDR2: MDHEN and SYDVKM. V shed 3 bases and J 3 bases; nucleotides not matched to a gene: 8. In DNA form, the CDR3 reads TGTGCCAGCAGTTTTCTCGGGGACAGTAACAATCAGCCCCAGCATTTT. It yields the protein CASSFLGDSNNQPQHF.

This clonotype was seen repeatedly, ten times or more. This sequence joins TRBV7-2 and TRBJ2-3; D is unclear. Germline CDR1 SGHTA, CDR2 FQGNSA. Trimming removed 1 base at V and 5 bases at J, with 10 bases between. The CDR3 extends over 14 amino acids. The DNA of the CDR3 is TGTGCCAGCAGCTTAGAGACACCGGGAGATACGCAGTATTTT. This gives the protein CASSLETPGDTQYF.

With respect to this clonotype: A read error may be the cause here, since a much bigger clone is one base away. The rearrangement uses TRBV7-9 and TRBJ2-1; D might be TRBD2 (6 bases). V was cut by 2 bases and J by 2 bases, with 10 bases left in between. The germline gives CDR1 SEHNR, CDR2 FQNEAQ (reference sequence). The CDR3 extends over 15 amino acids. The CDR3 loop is CASSLSAGPYNEQFF. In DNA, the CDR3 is TGTGCCAGCAGCTTATCGGCGGGACCCTACAATGAGCAGTTCTTC.

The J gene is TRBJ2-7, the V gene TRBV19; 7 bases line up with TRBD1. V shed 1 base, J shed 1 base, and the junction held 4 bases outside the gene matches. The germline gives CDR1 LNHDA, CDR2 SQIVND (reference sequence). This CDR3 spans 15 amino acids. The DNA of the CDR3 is TGTGCCAGTAGTATAGGACAGGGAAGGTCCTACGAGCAGTACTTC. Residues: CASSIGQGRSYEQYF.

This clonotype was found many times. The CDR3 sequence: CASSFGDRGGYTF. The CDR3 coding sequence is TGTGCCAGCAGCTTTGGGGACAGGGGTGGCTACACCTTC. The gene calls are TRBV7-2 and TRBJ1-2; 10 bases fit TRBD1. CDR1 SGHTA and CDR2 FQGNSA come from the germline V gene. The CDR3 extends over 13 amino acids. V was pared by 3 bases and J by 7 bases, with 2 bases of the junction left unmatched.

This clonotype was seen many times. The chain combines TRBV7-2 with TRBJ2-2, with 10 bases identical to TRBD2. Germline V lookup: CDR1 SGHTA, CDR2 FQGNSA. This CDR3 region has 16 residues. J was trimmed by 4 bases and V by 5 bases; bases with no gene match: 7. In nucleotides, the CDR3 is TGTGCCAGCAGCCCAAGACTAGCGGGTACCACCGGGGAGCTGTTTTTT. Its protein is CASSPRLAGTTGELFF.

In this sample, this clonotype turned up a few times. The CDR3 sequence is CASSPRSGQDTQYF. Here the CDR3 DNA reads TGTGCCAGCAGCCCCAGGTCGGGACAAGATACGCAGTATTTT. The rearrangement uses TRBV11-2 and TRBJ2-3; weak D call: TRBD1 (6 bases). The CDR3 is made up of 14 amino acids. The germline V and J ends were trimmed by 5 bases and 5 bases, with 14 bases remaining between them. CDR1 is SGHAT, CDR2 FQNNGV, per germline.

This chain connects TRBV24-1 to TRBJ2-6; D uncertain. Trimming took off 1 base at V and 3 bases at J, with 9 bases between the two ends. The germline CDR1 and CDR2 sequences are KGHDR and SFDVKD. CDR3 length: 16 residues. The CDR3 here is CATSDFTGFGANVLTF. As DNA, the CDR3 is TGTGCCACCAGTGATTTCACTGGATTTGGGGCCAACGTCCTGACTTTC.

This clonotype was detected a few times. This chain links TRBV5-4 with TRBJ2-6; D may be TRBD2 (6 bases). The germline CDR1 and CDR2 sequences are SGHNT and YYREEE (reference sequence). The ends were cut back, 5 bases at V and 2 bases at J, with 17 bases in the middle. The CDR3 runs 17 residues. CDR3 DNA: TGTGCCAGCAGTCCCCCCGGGGGAGGTACTGGGGCCAACGTCCTGACTTTC. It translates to CASSPPGGGTGANVLTF.

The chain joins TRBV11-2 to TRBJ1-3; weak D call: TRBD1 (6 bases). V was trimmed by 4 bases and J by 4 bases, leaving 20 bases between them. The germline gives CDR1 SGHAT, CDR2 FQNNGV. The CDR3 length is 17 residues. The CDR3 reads CASSSIQGPSSGNTIYF. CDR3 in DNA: TGTGCCAGCAGCTCAATTCAGGGGCCCTCCTCCGGAAACACCATATATTTT. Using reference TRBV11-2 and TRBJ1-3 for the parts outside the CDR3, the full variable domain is EAGVAQSPRYKIIEKRQSVAFWCNPISGHATLYWYQQILGQGPKLLIQFQNNGVVDDSQLPKDRFSAERLKGVDSTLKIQPAKLEDSAVYLCASSSIQGPSSGNTIYFGEGSWLTVV.

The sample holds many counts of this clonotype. The CDR3 sequence: CASSPLVLGTEAFF. CDR3 coding DNA: TGTGCCAGCAGTCCCCTCGTCCTGGGAACTGAAGCTTTCTTT. V usage is TRBV27 and J usage is TRBJ1-1; D remains unclear. Germline V gives CDR1 MNHEY, CDR2 SMNVEV (reference sequence). The CDR3 loop spans 14 amino acids. V was trimmed by 5 bases and J by 5 bases, leaving 15 bases between them.

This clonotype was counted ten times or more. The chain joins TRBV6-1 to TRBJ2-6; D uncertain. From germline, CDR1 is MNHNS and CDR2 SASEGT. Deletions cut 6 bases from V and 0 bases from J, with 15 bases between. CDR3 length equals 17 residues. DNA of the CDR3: TGTGCCAGCAGCAAAAAGCCCGGCATCTCTGGGGCCAACGTCCTGACTTTC. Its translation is CASSKKPGISGANVLTF.

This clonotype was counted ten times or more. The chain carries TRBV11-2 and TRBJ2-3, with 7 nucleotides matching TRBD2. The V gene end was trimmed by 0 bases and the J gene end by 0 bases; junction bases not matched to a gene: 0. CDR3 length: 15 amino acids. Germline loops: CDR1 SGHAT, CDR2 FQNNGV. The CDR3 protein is CASSLDGGSTDTQYF. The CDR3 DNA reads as TGTGCCAGCAGCTTAGACGGGGGGAGCACAGATACGCAGTATTTT. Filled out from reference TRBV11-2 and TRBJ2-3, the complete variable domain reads EAGVAQSPRYKIIEKRQSVAFWCNPISGHATLYWYQQILGQGPKLLIQFQNNGVVDDSQLPKDRFSAERLKGVDSTLKIQPAKLEDSAVYLCASSLDGGSTDTQYFGPGTRLTVL.

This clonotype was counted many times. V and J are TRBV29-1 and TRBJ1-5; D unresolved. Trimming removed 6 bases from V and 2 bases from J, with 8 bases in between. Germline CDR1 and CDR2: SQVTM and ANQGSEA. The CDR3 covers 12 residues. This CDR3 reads CSVGNGNQPQHF. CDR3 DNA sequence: TGCAGCGTAGGGAACGGCAATCAGCCCCAGCATTTT. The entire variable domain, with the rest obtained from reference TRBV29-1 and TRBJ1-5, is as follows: SAVISQKPSRDICQRGTSLTIQCQVDSQVTMMFWYRQQPGQSLTLIATANQGSEATYESGFVIDKFPISRPNLTFSTLTVSNMSPEDSSIYLCSVGNGNQPQHFGDGTRLSIL.

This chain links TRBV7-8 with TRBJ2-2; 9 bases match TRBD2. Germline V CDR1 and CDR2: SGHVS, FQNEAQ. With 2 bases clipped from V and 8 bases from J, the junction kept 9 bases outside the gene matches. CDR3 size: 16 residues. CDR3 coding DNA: TGTGCCAGCAGCTTAATGACTAGCGGCCTTTTGGGGGAGCTGTTTTTT. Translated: CASSLMTSGLLGELFF.

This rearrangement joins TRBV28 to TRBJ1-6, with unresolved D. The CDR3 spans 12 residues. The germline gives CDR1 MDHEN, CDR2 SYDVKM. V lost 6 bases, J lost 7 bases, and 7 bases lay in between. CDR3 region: CASRQQNSPLHF. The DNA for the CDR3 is TGTGCCAGCAGACAGCAAAATTCACCCCTCCACTTT.

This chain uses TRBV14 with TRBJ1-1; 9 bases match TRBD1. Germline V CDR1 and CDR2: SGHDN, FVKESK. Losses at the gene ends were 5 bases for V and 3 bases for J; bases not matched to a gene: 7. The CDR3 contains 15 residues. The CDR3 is CASSNRGQGYTEAFF. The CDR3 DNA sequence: TGTGCCAGCAGCAACCGGGGACAGGGATACACTGAAGCTTTCTTT.

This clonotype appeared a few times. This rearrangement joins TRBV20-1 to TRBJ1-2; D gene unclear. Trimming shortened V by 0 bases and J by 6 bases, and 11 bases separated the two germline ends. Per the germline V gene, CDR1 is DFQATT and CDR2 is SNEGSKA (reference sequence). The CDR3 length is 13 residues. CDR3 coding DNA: TGCAGTGCTAGAGAGGTGAGAAGCAATGGCTACACCTTC. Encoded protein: CSAREVRSNGYTF.